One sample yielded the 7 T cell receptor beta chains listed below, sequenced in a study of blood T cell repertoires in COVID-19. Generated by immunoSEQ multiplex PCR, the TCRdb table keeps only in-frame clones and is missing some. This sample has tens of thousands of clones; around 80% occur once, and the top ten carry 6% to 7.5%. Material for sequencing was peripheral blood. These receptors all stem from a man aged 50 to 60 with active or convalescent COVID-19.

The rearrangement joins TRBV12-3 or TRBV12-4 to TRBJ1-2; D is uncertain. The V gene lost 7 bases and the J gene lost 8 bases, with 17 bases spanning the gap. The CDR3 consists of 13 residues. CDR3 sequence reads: CASTPDGIGGYTF. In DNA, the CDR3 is TGTGCCAGCACGCCGGACGGGATCGGGGGCTACACCTTC.

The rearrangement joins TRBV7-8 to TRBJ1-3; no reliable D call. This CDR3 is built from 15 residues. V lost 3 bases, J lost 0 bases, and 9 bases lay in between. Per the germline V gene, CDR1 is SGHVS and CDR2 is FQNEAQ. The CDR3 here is CASSFNSASGNTIYF. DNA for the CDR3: TGTGCCAGCAGCTTCAACAGTGCCTCTGGAAACACCATATATTTT.

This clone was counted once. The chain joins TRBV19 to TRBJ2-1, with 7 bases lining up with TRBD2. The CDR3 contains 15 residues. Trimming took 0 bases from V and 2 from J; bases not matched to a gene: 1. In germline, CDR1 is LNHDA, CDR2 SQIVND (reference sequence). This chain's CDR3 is CASSIDGGTYNEQFF. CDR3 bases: TGTGCCAGTAGTATAGACGGGGGGACCTACAATGAGCAGTTCTTC.

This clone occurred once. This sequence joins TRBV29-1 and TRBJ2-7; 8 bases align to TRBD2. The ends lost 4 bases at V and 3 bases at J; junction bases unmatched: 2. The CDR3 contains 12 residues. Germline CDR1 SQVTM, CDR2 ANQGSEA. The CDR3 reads CSVGTSNYEQYF. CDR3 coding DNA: TGCAGCGTTGGGACTAGCAACTACGAGCAGTACTTC.

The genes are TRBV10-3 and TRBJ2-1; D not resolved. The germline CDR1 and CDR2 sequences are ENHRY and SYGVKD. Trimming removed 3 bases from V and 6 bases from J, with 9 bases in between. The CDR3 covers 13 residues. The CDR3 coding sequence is TGTGCCATCAGTGACCGAGGCGGCAATGAGCAGTTCTTC. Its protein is CAISDRGGNEQFF.

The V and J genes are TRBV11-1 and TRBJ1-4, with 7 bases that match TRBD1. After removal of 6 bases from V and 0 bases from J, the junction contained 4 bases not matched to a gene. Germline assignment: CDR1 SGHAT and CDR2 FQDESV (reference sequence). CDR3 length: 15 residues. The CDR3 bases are TGTGCCAGCAGTTTGGGGACAGCAACTAATGAAAAACTGTTTTTT. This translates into CASSLGTATNEKLFF.

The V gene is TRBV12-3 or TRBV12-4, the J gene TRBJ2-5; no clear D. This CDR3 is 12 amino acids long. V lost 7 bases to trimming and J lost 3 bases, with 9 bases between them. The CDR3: CASTHTEETQYF. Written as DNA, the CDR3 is TGTGCCAGCACTCATACGGAAGAGACCCAGTACTTC.